The present T cell receptor beta chain was sequenced within a study of response to subunit inactivated influenza vaccine. Study-wide findings and caveats: The authors offered the suggestion that each seasonal influenza vaccination recruits few new T cells.

Per the germline V gene, CDR1 is KGHDR and CDR2 is SFDVKD. The CDR3 is 15 residues long. Trimming took off 1 base at V and 2 bases at J, with 7 bases between the two ends. Points on this clonotype: Its target is unknown.

TCRdb fed the RT-PCR reads into MiXCR, producing one record per CDR3 protein. This sample has around 580,000 distinct CDR3 sequences, with about 11% found just once. The source is a man over 45 who received an inactivated influenza vaccine. Sequences were derived from PBMCs from blood, sampled on the day of vaccination. This chain uses TRBV24-1 with TRBJ2-2; perhaps D is TRBD1 or TRBD2 (5 bases each). The DNA of the CDR3 is TGTGCCACCAGTGATTTTGGGGGAAACACCGGGGAGCTGTTTTTT. Translated, it gives CATSDFGGNTGELFF.